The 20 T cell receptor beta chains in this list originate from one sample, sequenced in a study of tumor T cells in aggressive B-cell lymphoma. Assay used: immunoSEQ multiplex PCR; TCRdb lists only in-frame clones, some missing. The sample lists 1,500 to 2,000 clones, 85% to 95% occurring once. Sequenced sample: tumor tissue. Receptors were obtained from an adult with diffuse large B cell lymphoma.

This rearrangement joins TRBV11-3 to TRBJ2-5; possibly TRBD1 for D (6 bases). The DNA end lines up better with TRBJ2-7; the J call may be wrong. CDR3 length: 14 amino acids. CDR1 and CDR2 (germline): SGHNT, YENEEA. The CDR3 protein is CASRHRDTSYEQYF. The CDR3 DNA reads TGTGCCAGCAGGCACCGGGACACCTCCTACGAGCAGTACTTC.

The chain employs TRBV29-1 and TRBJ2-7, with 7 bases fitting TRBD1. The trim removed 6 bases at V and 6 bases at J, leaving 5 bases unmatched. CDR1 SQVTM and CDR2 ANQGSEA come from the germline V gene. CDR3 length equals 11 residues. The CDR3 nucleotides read TGCAGCGTCCGGACAGGTAGCGAGCAGTACTTC. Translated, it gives CSVRTGSEQYF.

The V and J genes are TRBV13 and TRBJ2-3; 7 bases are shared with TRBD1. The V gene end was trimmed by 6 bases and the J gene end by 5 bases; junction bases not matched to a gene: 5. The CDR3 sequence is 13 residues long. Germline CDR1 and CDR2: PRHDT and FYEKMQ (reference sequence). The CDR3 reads CASRHDRVDTQYF. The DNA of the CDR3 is TGTGCCAGCAGACACGACAGGGTAGATACGCAGTATTTT.

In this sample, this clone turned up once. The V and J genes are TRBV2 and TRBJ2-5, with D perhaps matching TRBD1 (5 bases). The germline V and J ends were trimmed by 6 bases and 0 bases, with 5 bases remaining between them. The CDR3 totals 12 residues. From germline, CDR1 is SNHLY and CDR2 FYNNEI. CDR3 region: CASRTDQETQYF. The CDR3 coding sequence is TGTGCCAGCAGGACAGACCAAGAGACCCAGTACTTC.

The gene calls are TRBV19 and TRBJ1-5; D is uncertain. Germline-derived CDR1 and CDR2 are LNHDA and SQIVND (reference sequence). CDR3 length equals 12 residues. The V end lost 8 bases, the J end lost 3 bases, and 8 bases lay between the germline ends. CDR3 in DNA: TGTGCCAGTCGGGTGATCAATCAGCCCCAGCATTTT. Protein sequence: CASRVINQPQHF.

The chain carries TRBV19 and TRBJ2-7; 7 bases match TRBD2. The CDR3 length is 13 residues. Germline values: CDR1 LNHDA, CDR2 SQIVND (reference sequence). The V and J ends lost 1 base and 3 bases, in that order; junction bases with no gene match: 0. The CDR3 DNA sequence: TGTGCCAGTAGTATAGCGGGAGGCTACGAGCAGTACTTC. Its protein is CASSIAGGYEQYF.

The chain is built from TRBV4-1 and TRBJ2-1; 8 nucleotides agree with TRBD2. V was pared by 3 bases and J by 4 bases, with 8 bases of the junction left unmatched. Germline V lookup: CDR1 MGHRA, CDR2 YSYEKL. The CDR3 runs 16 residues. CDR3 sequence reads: CASSHLSGSRYNEQFF. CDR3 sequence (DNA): TGCGCCAGCAGCCACTTAAGCGGGAGTCGGTACAATGAGCAGTTCTTC.

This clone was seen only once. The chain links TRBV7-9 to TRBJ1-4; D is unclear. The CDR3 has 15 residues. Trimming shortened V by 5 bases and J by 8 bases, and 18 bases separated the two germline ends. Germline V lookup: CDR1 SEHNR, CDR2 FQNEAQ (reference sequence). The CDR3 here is CASSPVTGGGEKLFF. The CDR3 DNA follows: TGTGCCAGCAGCCCCGTCACCGGAGGAGGGGAAAAACTGTTTTTT.

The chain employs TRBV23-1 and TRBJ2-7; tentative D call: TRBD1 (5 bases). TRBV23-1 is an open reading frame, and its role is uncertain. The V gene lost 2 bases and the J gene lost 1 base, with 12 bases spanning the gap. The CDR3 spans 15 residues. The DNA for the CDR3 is TGCGCCAGCAGTCAAGGAACAGGACCATCCTACGAGCAGTACTTC. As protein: CASSQGTGPSYEQYF.

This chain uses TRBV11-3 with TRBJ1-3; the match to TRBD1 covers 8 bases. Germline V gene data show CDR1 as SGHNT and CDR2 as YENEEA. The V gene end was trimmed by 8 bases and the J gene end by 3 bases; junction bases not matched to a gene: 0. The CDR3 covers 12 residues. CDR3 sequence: CASGQGGNTIYF. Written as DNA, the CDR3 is TGTGCCAGCGGACAGGGTGGAAACACCATATATTTT.

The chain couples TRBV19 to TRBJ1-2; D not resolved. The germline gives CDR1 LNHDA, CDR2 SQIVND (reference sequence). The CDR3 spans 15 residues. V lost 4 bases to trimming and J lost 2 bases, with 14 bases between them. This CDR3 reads CASSRDGALNYGYTF. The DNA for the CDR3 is TGTGCCAGTAGTAGAGATGGAGCCCTAAACTATGGCTACACCTTC.

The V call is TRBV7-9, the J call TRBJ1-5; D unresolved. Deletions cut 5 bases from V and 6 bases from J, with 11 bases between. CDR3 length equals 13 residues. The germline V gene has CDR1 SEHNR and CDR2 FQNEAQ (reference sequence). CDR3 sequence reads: CASSLSSGQPQHF. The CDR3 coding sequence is TGTGCCAGCAGCCTCTCATCAGGTCAGCCCCAGCATTTT.

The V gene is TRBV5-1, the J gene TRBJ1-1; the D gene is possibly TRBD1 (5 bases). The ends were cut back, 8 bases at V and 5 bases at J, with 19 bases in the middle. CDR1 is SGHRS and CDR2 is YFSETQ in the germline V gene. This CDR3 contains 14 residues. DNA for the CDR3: TGCGCCAGTAGCCCCCCCAGGGAGGGGACTGAAGCTTTCTTT. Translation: CASSPPREGTEAFF.

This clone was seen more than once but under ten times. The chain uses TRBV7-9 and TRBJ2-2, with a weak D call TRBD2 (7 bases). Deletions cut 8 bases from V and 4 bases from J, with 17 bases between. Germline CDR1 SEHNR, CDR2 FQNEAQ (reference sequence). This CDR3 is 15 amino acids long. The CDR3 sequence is CASRGGGLSTGELFF. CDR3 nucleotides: TGTGCCAGCCGGGGAGGGGGATTAAGCACCGGGGAGCTGTTTTTT.

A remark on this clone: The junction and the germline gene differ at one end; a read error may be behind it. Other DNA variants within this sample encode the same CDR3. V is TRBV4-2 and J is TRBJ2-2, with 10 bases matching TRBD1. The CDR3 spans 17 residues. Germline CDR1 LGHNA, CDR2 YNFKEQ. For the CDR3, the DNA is TGTGCCAGCAGCCCCTCTGGGACAGGGGTACGCACCGGGGAGCTATTTTTT. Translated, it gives CASSPSGTGVRTGELFF.

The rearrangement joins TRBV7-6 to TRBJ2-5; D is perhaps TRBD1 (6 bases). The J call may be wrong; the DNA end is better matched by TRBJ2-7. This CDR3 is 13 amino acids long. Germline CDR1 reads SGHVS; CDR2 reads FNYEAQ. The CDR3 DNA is TGTGCCAGCAGCCCAGGGGAAGGATACGAGCAGTACTTC. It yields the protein CASSPGEGYEQYF.

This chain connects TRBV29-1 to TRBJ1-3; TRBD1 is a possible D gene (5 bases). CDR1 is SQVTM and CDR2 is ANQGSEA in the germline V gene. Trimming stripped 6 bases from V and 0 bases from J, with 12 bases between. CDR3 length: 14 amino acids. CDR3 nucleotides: TGCAGCGTCCAGGGAGGGTCCTCTGGAAACACCATATATTTT. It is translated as CSVQGGSSGNTIYF. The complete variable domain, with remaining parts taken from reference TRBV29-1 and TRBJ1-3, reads SAVISQKPSRDICQRGTSLTIQCQVDSQVTMMFWYRQQPGQSLTLIATANQGSEATYESGFVIDKFPISRPNLTFSTLTVSNMSPEDSSIYLCSVQGGSSGNTIYFGEGSWLTVV.

This CDR3 is CASSISTGNEKLFF. The CDR3 DNA follows: TGTGCCAGTAGTATCTCGACAGGGAATGAAAAACTGTTTTTT. V and J are TRBV19 and TRBJ1-4, with TRBD1 matching over 7 bases. The J segment lost 5 bases and the V segment lost 3 bases, leaving 3 bases of the junction unmatched. The CDR3 covers 14 residues. CDR1 LNHDA and CDR2 SQIVND come from the germline V gene (reference sequence).

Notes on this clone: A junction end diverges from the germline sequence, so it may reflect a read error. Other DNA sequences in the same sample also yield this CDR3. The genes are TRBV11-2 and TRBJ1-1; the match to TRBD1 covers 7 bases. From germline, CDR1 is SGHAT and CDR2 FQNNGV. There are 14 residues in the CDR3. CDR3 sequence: CASSSGGVNTEAFF. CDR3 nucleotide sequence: TGTGCCAGCAGCTCAGGGGGAGTGAACACTGAAGCCTTCTTT.

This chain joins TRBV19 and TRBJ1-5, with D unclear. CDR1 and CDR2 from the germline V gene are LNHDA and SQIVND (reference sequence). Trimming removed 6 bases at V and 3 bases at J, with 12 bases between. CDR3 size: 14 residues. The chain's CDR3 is CASRRGALNQPQHF. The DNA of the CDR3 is TGTGCCAGTAGACGTGGAGCCCTCAATCAGCCCCAGCATTTT. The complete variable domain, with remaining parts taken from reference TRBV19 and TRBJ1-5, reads DGGITQSPKYLFRKEGQNVTLSCEQNLNHDAMYWYRQDPGQGLRLIYYSQIVNDFQKGDIAEGYSVSREKKESFPLTVTSAQKNPTAFYLCASRRGALNQPQHFGDGTRLSIL.